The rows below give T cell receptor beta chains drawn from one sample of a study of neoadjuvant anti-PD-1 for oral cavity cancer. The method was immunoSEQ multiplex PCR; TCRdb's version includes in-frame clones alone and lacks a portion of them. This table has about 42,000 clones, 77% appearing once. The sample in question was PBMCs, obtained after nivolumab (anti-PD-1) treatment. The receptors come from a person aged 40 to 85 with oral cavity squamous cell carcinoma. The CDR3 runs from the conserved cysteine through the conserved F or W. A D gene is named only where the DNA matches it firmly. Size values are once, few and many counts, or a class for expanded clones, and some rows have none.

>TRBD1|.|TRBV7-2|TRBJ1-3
CASSPGTVLSGNTIYF
TGTGCCAGCAGCCCCGGGACAGTCCTCTCTGGAAACACCATATATTTT
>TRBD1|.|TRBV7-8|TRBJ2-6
CASSLDQGVRANVLTF
TGTGCCAGCAGCTTAGATCAGGGGGTGCGGGCCAACGTCCTGACTTTC
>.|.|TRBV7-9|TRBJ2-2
CASSFGSYTGELFF
TGTGCCAGCAGCTTCGGGAGTTACACCGGGGAGCTGTTTTTT
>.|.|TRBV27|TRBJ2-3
CASSLGSYVYF
TGTGCCAGCAGCCTCGGGTCTTACGTGTATTTT
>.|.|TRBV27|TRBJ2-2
CASSLSGGMTGELFF
TGTGCCAGCAGTTTATCAGGGGGTATGACCGGGGAGCTGTTTTTT
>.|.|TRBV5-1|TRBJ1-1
CASSLSGGAGDTEAFF
TGCGCCAGCAGCTTGTCGGGGGGCGCCGGGGACACTGAAGCTTTCTTT
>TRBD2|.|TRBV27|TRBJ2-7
CASKGASGSYEQYF
TGTGCCAGCAAAGGGGCTAGCGGCTCCTACGAGCAGTACTTC
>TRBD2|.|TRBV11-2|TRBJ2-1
CASSSLREAAYNEQFF
TGTGCCAGCAGCTCCCTACGGGAGGCCGCCTACAATGAGCAGTTCTTC
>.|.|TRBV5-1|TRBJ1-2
CASRNEVYGYTF
TGCGCCAGCCGAAATGAAGTCTATGGCTACACCTTC
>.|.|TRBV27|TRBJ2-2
CASSLSPAQFLGELFF
TGTGCCAGCAGTTTATCCCCGGCACAGTTCCTCGGGGAGCTGTTTTTT
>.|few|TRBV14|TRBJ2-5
CASSQEAGLARQETQYF
TGTGCCAGCAGCCAAGAAGCTGGTCTAGCGAGGCAAGAGACCCAGTACTTC
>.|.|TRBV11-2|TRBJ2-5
CASSDRAVRGETQYF
TGTGCCAGCAGCGACCGGGCGGTGAGGGGAGAGACCCAGTACTTC
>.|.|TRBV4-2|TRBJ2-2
CASSLRRTLKAGELFF
TGTGCCAGCAGCCTCCGTCGGACTCTTAAGGCCGGGGAGCTGTTTTTT
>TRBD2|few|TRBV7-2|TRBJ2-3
CASSLEGGGADTQYF
TGTGCCAGCAGCTTAGAAGGCGGGGGGGCAGATACGCAGTATTTT
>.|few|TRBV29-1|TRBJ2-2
CSVDASNTGELFF
TGCAGCGTTGATGCCTCAAACACCGGGGAGCTGTTTTTT
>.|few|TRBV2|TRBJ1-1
CASINPGQYTEAFF
TGTGCCAGCATTAATCCCGGACAGTACACTGAAGCTTTCTTT
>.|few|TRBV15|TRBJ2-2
CATSRDRYRAAGELFF
TGTGCCACCAGCAGAGATCGATACAGGGCTGCCGGGGAGCTGTTTTTT
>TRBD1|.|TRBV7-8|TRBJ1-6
CASSLVIQGGRSYNSPLHF
TGTGCCAGCAGCTTAGTGATACAAGGGGGCCGGTCCTATAATTCACCCCTCCACTTT
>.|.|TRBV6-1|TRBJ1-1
CASSEEQGAKAFF
TGTGCCAGCAGTGAAGAGCAGGGCGCGAAAGCTTTCTTT
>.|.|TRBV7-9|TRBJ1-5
CASSILKDQPQHF
TGTGCCAGCAGCATTCTCAAGGATCAGCCCCAGCATTTT
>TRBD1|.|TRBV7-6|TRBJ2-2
CASNPSGTGPAGELFF
TGTGCCAGCAATCCCTCTGGGACAGGGCCCGCCGGGGAGCTGTTTTTT
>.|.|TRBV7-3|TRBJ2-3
CASSLRLPTDTQYF
TGTGCCAGCAGCTTAAGGCTCCCCACAGATACGCAGTATTTT